These 20 T cell receptor beta chains were sequenced from one sample in a study of cytotoxic CD8 clonotypes in ibrutinib-treated CLL. Only in-frame clones appear in the TCRdb table, and some are missing; sequencing was by immunoSEQ multiplex PCR. Of 150,000 to 250,000 clones in the sample, roughly 72% were seen once. Sequencing used PBMCs, obtained after 24 months of ibrutinib treatment. All receptors derive from a human donor with chronic lymphocytic leukemia.

The rearrangement links TRBV6-5 to TRBJ1-3, with D possibly being TRBD1 (5 bases). V was shortened by 8 bases and J by 2 bases, with 16 bases between the two germline ends. The CDR3 runs 15 residues. Germline V gene sequence: CDR1 MNHEY, CDR2 SVGAGI. The CDR3 is CASVGSGSPGNTIYF. CDR3 DNA sequence: TGTGCCAGCGTAGGGTCAGGGTCCCCTGGAAACACCATATATTTT.

The V call is TRBV4-2, the J call TRBJ1-1; possibly TRBD1 for D (6 bases). CDR1 is LGHNA and CDR2 is YNFKEQ in the germline V gene. The V and J ends lost 2 bases and 5 bases respectively, with 12 bases between them. CDR3 length: 14 residues. The CDR3 DNA is TGTGCCAGCAGCCAACGACAGGCGGGGACTGAAGCTTTCTTT. Protein sequence: CASSQRQAGTEAFF.

The rearrangement links TRBV5-1 to TRBJ2-5; 9 nucleotides align to TRBD2. V dropped 4 bases and J dropped 4; count of bases not matched to a gene: 11. This CDR3 region has 16 residues. Germline assignment: CDR1 SGHRS and CDR2 YFSETQ. CDR3 sequence: CASSETSGTAGETQYF. The DNA for the CDR3 is TGCGCCAGCAGCGAGACTAGCGGAACTGCGGGAGAGACCCAGTACTTC.

V gene TRBV28 combines with J gene TRBJ1-5, with a possible D match to TRBD1 (5 bases). Germline V gene data show CDR1 as MDHEN and CDR2 as SYDVKM. V dropped 1 base and J dropped 2 bases, with 9 bases sitting between them. The CDR3 is 15 amino acids. The CDR3 sequence is CASSLLGVGNQPQHF. CDR3 coding DNA: TGTGCCAGCAGTTTATTGGGGGTTGGCAATCAGCCCCAGCATTTT. Filled out from reference TRBV28 and TRBJ1-5, the complete variable domain reads DVKVTQSSRYLVKRTGEKVFLECVQDMDHENMFWYRQDPGLGLRLIYFSYDVKMKEKGDIPEGYSVSREKKERFSLILESASTNQTSMYLCASSLLGVGNQPQHFGDGTRLSIL.

The J gene is TRBJ2-3, the V gene TRBV6-1; D perhaps matches TRBD1 (6 bases). The germline V and J ends were trimmed by 3 bases and 3 bases, with 19 bases remaining between them. Germline loops: CDR1 MNHNS, CDR2 SASEGT. The CDR3 sequence is 17 residues long. CDR3 protein: CASSDRLSYGQTDTQYF. Here the CDR3 DNA reads TGTGCCAGCAGTGATCGGTTGTCGTACGGACAGACAGATACGCAGTATTTT.

This chain links TRBV28 with TRBJ1-2, with D perhaps TRBD1 (5 bases). The germline V gene encodes CDR1 MDHEN and CDR2 SYDVKM. Trimming stripped 3 bases from V and 3 bases from J, with 20 bases between. This CDR3 region has 17 residues. CDR3 sequence reads: CASSLAGLSQTDYGYTF. CDR3 DNA sequence: TGTGCCAGCAGTTTGGCAGGGTTGTCCCAGACGGACTATGGCTACACCTTC.

The V and J genes are TRBV9 and TRBJ2-5; tentatively, D is TRBD1 or TRBD2 (5 bases each). This CDR3 contains 15 residues. Between the trimmed V and J ends, which lost 4 bases and 9 bases, there was a span of 22 bases. Germline V lookup: CDR1 SGDLS, CDR2 YYNGEE. In DNA, the CDR3 is TGTGCCAGCAGCAGATCCGGGACGGAACTGGAGCCCCAGTACTTC. Translated, it gives CASSRSGTELEPQYF.

This rearrangement joins TRBV19 to TRBJ2-7; D not resolved. CDR1 and CDR2 (germline): LNHDA, SQIVND (reference sequence). The V and J ends lost 3 bases and 3 bases respectively, with 9 bases between them. CDR3 length: 13 amino acids. The CDR3 nucleotides are TGTGCCAGTAGTATTTCGCGGAGCTACGAGCAGTACTTC. It is translated as CASSISRSYEQYF.

This chain connects TRBV2 to TRBJ1-5; 9 bases align to TRBD1. The CDR3 has 14 amino acids. In germline, CDR1 is SNHLY, CDR2 FYNNEI. The junction had 4 bases not matched to a gene; V was cut back by 6 bases and J by 4 bases. CDR3 sequence: CASSPGQGNQPQHF. Written as DNA, the CDR3 is TGTGCCAGCAGCCCGGGACAGGGAAATCAGCCCCAGCATTTT.

The rearrangement links TRBV5-1 to TRBJ2-1; no clear D. Trimming stripped 0 bases from V and 6 bases from J, with 10 bases between. The CDR3 covers 14 residues. Germline CDR1 and CDR2: SGHRS and YFSETQ. As DNA, the CDR3 is TGCGCCAGCAGCTTGGCACTCGGTCGCAATGAGCAGTTCTTC. This gives the protein CASSLALGRNEQFF.

The gene calls are TRBV7-9 and TRBJ2-3; D unresolved. The CDR3 is made up of 14 amino acids. Trimming removed 1 base from V and 5 bases from J, with 10 bases in between. Germline CDR1 reads SEHNR; CDR2 reads FQNEAQ (reference sequence). CDR3 coding DNA: TGTGCCAGCAGCTTAGTTTCTAGGGAAGATACGCAGTATTTT. Translated, it gives CASSLVSREDTQYF. Full variable domain (rest looked up from reference TRBV7-9 and TRBJ2-3): DTGVSQNPRHKITKRGQNVTFRCDPISEHNRLYWYRQTLGQGPEFLTYFQNEAQLEKSRLLSDRFSAERPKGSFSTLEIQRTEQGDSAMYLCASSLVSREDTQYFGPGTRLTVL.

This chain uses TRBV27 with TRBJ2-2; 9 positions agree with TRBD1. CDR1 is MNHEY, CDR2 SMNVEV, per germline (reference sequence). V gave up 1 base and J gave up 4 bases; unmatched junction bases: 7. This CDR3 is 17 amino acids long. Written as DNA, the CDR3 is TGTGCCAGCAGTTTATGGGGACAGGGCGCATTCACCGGGGAGCTGTTTTTT. It translates to CASSLWGQGAFTGELFF.

In this sample, this clone turned up once. The rearrangement uses TRBV9 and TRBJ2-7; D uncertain. Deletions cut 0 bases from V and 1 base from J, with 8 bases between. The CDR3 runs 14 residues. CDR1 is SGDLS, CDR2 YYNGEE, per germline. The CDR3 loop is CASSVGFGSYEQYF. In DNA form, the CDR3 reads TGTGCCAGCAGCGTAGGTTTCGGTTCCTACGAGCAGTACTTC.

This chain links TRBV30 with TRBJ1-2, with a weak D call TRBD1 (5 bases). Germline V CDR1 and CDR2: GTSNPN, SVGIG (reference sequence). The CDR3 covers 12 residues. Between the trimmed V and J ends, which lost 4 bases and 1 base, there was a span of 7 bases. The CDR3 region is CAWTRGNYGYTF. CDR3 in DNA: TGTGCCTGGACGAGGGGTAACTATGGCTACACCTTC.

To note about this clone: A read error may produce the germline difference seen at one junction end. V gene TRBV7-7 combines with J gene TRBJ2-5; 8 positions agree with TRBD2. Germline V gene sequence: CDR1 SSHAT, CDR2 FNYEAQ (reference sequence). This CDR3 is built from 14 residues. Here the CDR3 reads CASRLTSASETQYF. CDR3 sequence (DNA): TGTGCTAGCAGGCTGACTAGCGCTTCGGAGACCCAGTACTTC.

The rearrangement links TRBV28 to TRBJ1-2; possibly TRBD1 for D (5 bases). The germline V and J ends were trimmed by 1 base and 1 base, with 16 bases remaining between them. The CDR3 length is 17 residues. CDR1 is MDHEN, CDR2 SYDVKM, per germline. DNA for the CDR3: TGTGCCAGCAGTTTATTAGGGGCCGGGGGGTATAACTATGGCTACACCTTC. Amino acid sequence: CASSLLGAGGYNYGYTF.

This clone appeared a single time. V is TRBV4-1 and J is TRBJ2-5; D is uncertain. V shed 2 bases and J shed 5 bases, with 12 bases lying between them. CDR1 and CDR2 (germline): MGHRA, YSYEKL. CDR3 length: 14 residues. CDR3 nucleotide sequence: TGCGCCAGCAGCCAATATTTGGCAGACGAGACCCAGTACTTC. This sequence encodes CASSQYLADETQYF.

The gene calls are TRBV28 and TRBJ1-3, with a tentative D call TRBD1 (5 bases). The CDR3 contains 15 residues. With 7 bases removed from V and 2 bases from J, the gap between germline ends came to 15 bases. Per germline, CDR1 MDHEN and CDR2 SYDVKM. As DNA, the CDR3 is TGTGCCAGCACCAGCCGGGGGTATGCTGGAAACACCATATATTTT. Translated, it gives CASTSRGYAGNTIYF.

The chain is built from TRBV2 and TRBJ2-7, with 12 bases identical to TRBD1. Trimming at V came to 4 bases and at J to 7 bases, leaving 11 bases not matched to a gene. From germline, CDR1 is SNHLY and CDR2 FYNNEI. This CDR3 spans 16 amino acids. CDR3 DNA: TGTGCCAGCAGTGCCTGGTTAGGGACAGGGGGCGGTGAGCAGTACTTC. Translation: CASSAWLGTGGGEQYF.

The chain joins TRBV5-1 to TRBJ1-1; the D gene is possibly TRBD1 (6 bases). The CDR3 length is 11 residues. Germline V gene data show CDR1 as SGHRS and CDR2 as YFSETQ. V was shortened by 5 bases and J by 7 bases, with 9 bases between the two germline ends. CDR3 sequence: CASRTDSEAFF. The CDR3 DNA reads TGCGCCAGCAGGACGGACAGTGAAGCTTTCTTT.